This entry describes one TCR beta chain. Per germline, CDR1 SGHRS and CDR2 YFSETQ. The CDR3 runs to 16 residues. Unmatched junction bases numbered 4, after V lost 4 bases and J lost 0 bases. As handled by the study authors: Amplifying reference gene primers gave estimates of nucleated cell counts. The repertoire was sequenced with immunoSEQ multiplex PCR; TCRdb's copy has only in-frame clones and lacks some. The V and J calls and clone size are taken from that table; D and trimming were inferred from the DNA. Of some 400,000 clones in the sample, about 87% are singletons; the top ten hold approximately 2.9%. This entry is derived from a study of blood T cell repertoires in COVID-19. Study at large: COVID-19 samples, acute and convalescent, were from the United States, Italy and Spain. T cells, B-cell-depleted T cells, or PBMCs provided the cDNA or gDNA that served as material.

Sequenced material: peripheral blood. V is TRBV5-1 and J is TRBJ2-2; TRBD2 agrees at 9 bases. This sequence originates from a human donor in a cohort sampled during active COVID-19. The DNA for the CDR3 is TGCGCCAGCAGCCAAAGCGGGAGGTCGAACACCGGGGAGCTGTTTTTT. Its translation is CASSQSGRSNTGELFF. The full variable domain, its missing parts supplied by reference TRBV5-1 and TRBJ2-2, is KAGVTQTPRYLIKTRGQQVTLSCSPISGHRSVSWYQQTPGQGLQFLFEYFSETQRNKGNFPGRFSGRQFSNSRSEMNVSTLELGDSALYLCASSQSGRSNTGELFFGEGSRLTVL.